This entry lists 7 T cell receptor beta chains sequenced from one sample in a study of blood T cells in healthy people across ages. A second PCR, run for roughly 7 to 11 cycles, used a sample-barcoded 5' primer plus a J-beta primer mix. TCRdb passed the 5' RACE reads through MiXCR, listing each CDR3 protein once. The sample includes about 970,000 distinct CDR3 sequences, around 54% of them seen just once. The sequenced sample was blood. These receptors were obtained from an older woman in good health.

A few counts support this clonotype. The V call is TRBV12-3 or TRBV12-4, the J call TRBJ2-3; D remains ambiguous. V was shortened by 7 bases and J by 3 bases, with 11 bases between the two germline ends. This CDR3 has 13 amino acids. The chain's CDR3 is CASTPIGTDTQYF. Here the CDR3 DNA reads TGTGCCAGCACTCCAATCGGGACAGATACGCAGTATTTT.

The chain combines TRBV7-9 with TRBJ2-5; D perhaps matches TRBD2 (6 bases). The germline V and J ends were trimmed by 3 bases and 0 bases, with 14 bases remaining between them. The CDR3 loop spans 16 amino acids. CDR1 is SEHNR, CDR2 FQNEAQ, per germline (reference sequence). The CDR3 reads CASSFPSGEYQETQYF. CDR3 nucleotides: TGTGCCAGCAGCTTCCCCTCGGGGGAGTACCAAGAGACCCAGTACTTC. The complete variable domain, with remaining parts taken from reference TRBV7-9 and TRBJ2-5, reads DTGVSQNPRHKITKRGQNVTFRCDPISEHNRLYWYRQTLGQGPEFLTYFQNEAQLEKSRLLSDRFSAERPKGSFSTLEIQRTEQGDSAMYLCASSFPSGEYQETQYFGPGTRLLVL.

This clonotype was seen more than once but under ten times. CDR3 amino acids: CASSDRDGTYEQYF. The CDR3 coding sequence is TGTGCCAGCAGCGACCGGGACGGAACCTACGAGCAGTACTTC. The rearrangement links TRBV7-2 to TRBJ2-7, with D possibly being TRBD1 or TRBD2 (5 bases each). CDR3 length: 14 amino acids. The V gene's germline CDR1 is SGHTA and CDR2 FQGNSA. Trimming removed 5 bases at V and 2 bases at J, with 13 bases between. Using reference TRBV7-2 and TRBJ2-7 for the parts outside the CDR3, the full variable domain is GAGVSQSPSNKVTEKGKDVELRCDPISGHTALYWYRQSLGQGLEFLIYFQGNSAPDKSGLPSDRFSAERTGGSVSTLTIQRTQQEDSAVYLCASSDRDGTYEQYFGPGTRLTVT.

The chain recombines TRBV29-1 with TRBJ1-4, with 9 bases matching TRBD1. The V and J ends lost 6 bases and 5 bases, in that order; junction bases with no gene match: 7. The CDR3 is 14 residues long. Germline CDR1 and CDR2: SQVTM and ANQGSEA. The CDR3 is CSVYKGTGNEKLFF. CDR3 DNA: TGCAGCGTATACAAAGGGACAGGGAATGAAAAACTGTTTTTT.

On this clonotype: A much larger clone lies a single base off, so this may be a read error. CDR3 residues: CASSATVGNIQYF. In DNA form, the CDR3 reads TGTGCCAGCAGTGCGACAGTAGGAAACATTCAGTACTTC. The V call is TRBV27, the J call TRBJ2-4; D perhaps matches TRBD1 (5 bases). This CDR3 is built from 13 residues. V lost 5 bases, J lost 6 bases, and 11 bases lay in between. Germline assignment: CDR1 MNHEY and CDR2 SMNVEV (reference sequence).

This clonotype was found a few times. The chain uses TRBV6-5 and TRBJ2-3, with unresolved D. The germline V gene has CDR1 MNHEY and CDR2 SVGAGI. There are 14 residues in the CDR3. V shed 0 bases and J shed 2 bases, with 6 bases lying between them. The CDR3 region is CASSYSGNTDTQYF. The CDR3 DNA is TGTGCCAGCAGTTACTCCGGCAACACAGATACGCAGTATTTT.

The rearrangement uses TRBV5-1 and TRBJ2-1; TRBD2 might be the D (5 bases). The CDR3 contains 14 residues. V lost 4 bases, J lost 4 bases, and 12 bases lay in between. Germline V gene sequence: CDR1 SGHRS, CDR2 YFSETQ. Here the CDR3 DNA reads TGCGCCAGCAGCAACCCGGGATCTTACAATGAGCAGTTCTTC. As protein: CASSNPGSYNEQFF.